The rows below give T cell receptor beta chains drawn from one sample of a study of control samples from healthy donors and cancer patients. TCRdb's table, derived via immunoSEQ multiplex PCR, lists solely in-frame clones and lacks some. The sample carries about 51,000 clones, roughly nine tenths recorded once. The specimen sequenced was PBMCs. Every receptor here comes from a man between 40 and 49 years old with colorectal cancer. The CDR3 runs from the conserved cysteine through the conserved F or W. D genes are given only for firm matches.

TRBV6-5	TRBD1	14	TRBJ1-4	CASSPDRVGEKLFF
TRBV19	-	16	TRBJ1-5	CASSIGRGGGNQPQHF
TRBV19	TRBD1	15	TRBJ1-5	CASSITTGVNQPQHF
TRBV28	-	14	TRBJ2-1	CASSNFPGVGEQFF
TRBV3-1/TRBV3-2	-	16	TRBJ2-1	CASSQDKGGSYNEQFF
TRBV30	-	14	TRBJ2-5	CAWRFAGNQETQYF
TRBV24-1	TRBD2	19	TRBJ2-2	CATSDFGSGRAEDTGELFF
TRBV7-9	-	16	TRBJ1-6	CASSPPQGRDNSPLHF
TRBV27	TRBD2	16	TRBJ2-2	CASSLYSGMNTGELFF
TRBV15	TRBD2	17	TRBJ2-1	CATSRDGLAGLYNEQFF
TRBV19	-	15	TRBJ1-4	CASSRRPTPNEKLFF
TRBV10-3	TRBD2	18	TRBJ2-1	CAIGGTISGSNPYNEQFF
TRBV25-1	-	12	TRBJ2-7	CASSPQGTEQYF
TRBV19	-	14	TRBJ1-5	CASNDRTNHQPQHF
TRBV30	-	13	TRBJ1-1	CAWKVAMNTEAFF
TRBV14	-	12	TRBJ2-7	CASSQGVLEQYF
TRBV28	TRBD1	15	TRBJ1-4	CASSSGGLGKEKLFF
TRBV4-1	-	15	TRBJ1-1	CASSQEGSYSSEAFF
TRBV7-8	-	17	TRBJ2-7	CASSLVRYGGRTYEQYF
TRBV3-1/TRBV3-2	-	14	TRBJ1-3	CASSPPWQGNTIYF
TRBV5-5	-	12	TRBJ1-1	CASSLGGLRAFF
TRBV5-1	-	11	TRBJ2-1	CASRSANEQFF
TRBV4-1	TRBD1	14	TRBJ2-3	CASSYRGFTDTQYF
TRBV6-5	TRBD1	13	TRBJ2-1	CASSHRDRGEQFF
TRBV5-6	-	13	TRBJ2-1	CASSLLRANEQFF
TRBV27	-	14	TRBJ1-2	CASSLLSGGYGYTF
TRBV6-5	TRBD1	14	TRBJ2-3	CASTTTGEADTQYF
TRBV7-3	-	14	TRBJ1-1	CASSSQGSGTEAFF
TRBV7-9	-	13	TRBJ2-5	CASSLTPGETQYF
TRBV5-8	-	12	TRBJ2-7	CASSRDTYEQYF
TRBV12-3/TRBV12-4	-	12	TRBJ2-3	CASSFRQDTQYF
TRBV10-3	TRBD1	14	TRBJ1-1	CAISRRTGNTEAFF
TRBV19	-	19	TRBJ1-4	CASSIDLWGRGTTNEKLFF
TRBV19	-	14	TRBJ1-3	CASTYGTPAGTIYF
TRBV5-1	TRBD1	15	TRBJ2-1	CASSSGDRGMDEQFF
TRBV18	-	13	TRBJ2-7	CASSPDSPYEQYF
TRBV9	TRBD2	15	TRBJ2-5	CASSAGGGHSETQYF
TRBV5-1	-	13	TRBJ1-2	CASRLNSAYGYTF
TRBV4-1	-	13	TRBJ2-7	CASSPPSLYEQYF
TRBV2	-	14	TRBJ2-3	CARGDQGRTDTQYF
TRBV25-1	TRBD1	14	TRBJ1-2	CASSGRTGLYGYTF
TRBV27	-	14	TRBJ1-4	CASSLQLGREKLFF
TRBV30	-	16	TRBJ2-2	CAWSVVDRYFTGELFF
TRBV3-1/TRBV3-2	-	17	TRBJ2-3	CASSQGMDKGFTDTQYF
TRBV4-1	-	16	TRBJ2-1	CASSQPTLFSRDEQFF